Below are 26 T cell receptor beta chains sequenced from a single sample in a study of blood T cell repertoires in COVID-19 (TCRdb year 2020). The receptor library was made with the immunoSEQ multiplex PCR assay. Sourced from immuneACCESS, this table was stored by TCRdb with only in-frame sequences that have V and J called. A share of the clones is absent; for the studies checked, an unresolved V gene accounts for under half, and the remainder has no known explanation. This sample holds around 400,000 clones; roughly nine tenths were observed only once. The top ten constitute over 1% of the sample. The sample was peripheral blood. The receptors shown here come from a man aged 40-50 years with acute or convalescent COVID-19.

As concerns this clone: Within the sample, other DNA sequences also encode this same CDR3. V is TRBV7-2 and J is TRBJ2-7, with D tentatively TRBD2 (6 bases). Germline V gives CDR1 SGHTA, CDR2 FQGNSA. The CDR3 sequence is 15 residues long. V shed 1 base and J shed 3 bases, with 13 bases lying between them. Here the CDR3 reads CASSLGGGISYEQYF. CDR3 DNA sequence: TGTGCCAGCAGCTTAGGGGGCGGGATCAGCTACGAGCAGTACTTC.

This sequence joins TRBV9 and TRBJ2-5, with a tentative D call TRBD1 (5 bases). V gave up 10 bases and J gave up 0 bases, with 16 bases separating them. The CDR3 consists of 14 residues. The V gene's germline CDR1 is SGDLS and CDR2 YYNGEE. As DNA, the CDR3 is TGTGCCTCCACCCGGACACCGTACCAAGAGACCCAGTACTTC. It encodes CASTRTPYQETQYF.

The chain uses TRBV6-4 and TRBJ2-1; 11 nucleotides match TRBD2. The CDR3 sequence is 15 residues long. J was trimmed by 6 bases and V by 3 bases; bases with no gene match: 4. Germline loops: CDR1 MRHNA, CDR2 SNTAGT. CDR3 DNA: TGTGCCAGCAGTGAACTAGCGGGGGAGGGCAATGAGCAGTTCTTC. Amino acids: CASSELAGEGNEQFF.

CDR3: CASSLAGEAGELFF. Here the CDR3 DNA reads TGTGCCAGCAGCTTAGCGGGAGAGGCCGGGGAGCTGTTTTTT. V is TRBV7-9 and J is TRBJ2-2, with D tentatively TRBD2 (5 bases). V was cut by 0 bases and J by 6 bases, with 8 bases left in between. CDR1 SEHNR and CDR2 FQNEAQ come from the germline V gene (reference sequence). The CDR3 contains 14 residues.

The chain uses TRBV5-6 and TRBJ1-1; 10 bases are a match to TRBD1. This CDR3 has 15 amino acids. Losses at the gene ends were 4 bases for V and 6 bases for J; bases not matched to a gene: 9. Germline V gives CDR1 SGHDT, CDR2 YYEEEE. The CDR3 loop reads CASSGGTGASAEAFF. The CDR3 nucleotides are TGTGCCAGCAGCGGGGGGACAGGGGCGAGCGCTGAAGCTTTCTTT.

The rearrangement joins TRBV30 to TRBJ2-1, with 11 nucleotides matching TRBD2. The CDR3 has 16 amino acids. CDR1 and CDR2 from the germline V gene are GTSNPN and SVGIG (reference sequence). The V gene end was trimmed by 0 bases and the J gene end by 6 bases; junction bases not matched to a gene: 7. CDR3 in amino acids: CAWSVGGLAAFNEQFF. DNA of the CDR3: TGTGCCTGGAGTGTAGGGGGACTAGCGGCTTTCAATGAGCAGTTCTTC. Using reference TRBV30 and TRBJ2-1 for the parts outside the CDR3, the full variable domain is SQTIHQWPATLVQPVGSPLSLECTVEGTSNPNLYWYRQAAGRGLQLLFYSVGIGQISSEVPQNLSASRPQDRQFILSSKKLLLSDSGFYLCAWSVGGLAAFNEQFFGPGTRLTVL.

The CDR3 sequence is CASSSPGQGRNEKLFF. The CDR3 bases are TGTGCCAGTAGTTCACCGGGACAGGGAAGGAATGAAAAACTGTTTTTT. The chain couples TRBV19 to TRBJ1-4; 9 positions agree with TRBD1. CDR1 LNHDA and CDR2 SQIVND come from the germline V gene (reference sequence). The CDR3 extends over 16 amino acids. J was trimmed by 5 bases and V by 5 bases; bases with no gene match: 9.

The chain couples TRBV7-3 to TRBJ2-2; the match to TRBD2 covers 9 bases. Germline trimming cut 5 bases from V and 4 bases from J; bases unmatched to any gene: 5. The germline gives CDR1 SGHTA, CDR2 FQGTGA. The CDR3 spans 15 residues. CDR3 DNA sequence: TGTGCCAGCAGCGTTAGCGGGAGTATCACCGGGGAGCTGTTTTTT. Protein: CASSVSGSITGELFF.

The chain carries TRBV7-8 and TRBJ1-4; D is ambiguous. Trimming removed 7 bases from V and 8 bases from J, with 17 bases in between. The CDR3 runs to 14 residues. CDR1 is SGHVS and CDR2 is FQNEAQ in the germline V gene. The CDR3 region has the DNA TGTGCCAGCACGGGAATTTCCCGCGACGAAAAACTGTTTTTT. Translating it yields CASTGISRDEKLFF.

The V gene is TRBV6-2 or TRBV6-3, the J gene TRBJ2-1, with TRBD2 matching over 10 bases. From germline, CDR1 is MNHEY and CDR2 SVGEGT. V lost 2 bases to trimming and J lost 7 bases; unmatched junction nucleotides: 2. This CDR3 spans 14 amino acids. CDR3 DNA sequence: TGTGCCAGCAGTTACGTGGGACTAGCGAATGAGCAGTTCTTC. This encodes CASSYVGLANEQFF.

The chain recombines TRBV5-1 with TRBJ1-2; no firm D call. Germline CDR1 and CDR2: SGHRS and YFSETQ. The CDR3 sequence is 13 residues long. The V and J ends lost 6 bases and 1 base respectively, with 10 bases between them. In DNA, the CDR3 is TGCGCCAGCAACCCCGGGAATAACTATGGCTACACCTTC. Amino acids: CASNPGNNYGYTF.

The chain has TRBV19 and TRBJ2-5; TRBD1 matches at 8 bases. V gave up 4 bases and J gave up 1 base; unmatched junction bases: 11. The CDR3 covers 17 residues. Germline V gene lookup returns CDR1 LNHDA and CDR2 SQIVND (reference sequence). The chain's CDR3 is CASSTTRITGGQETQYF. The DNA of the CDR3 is TGTGCCAGTAGTACCACCCGAATAACAGGGGGCCAAGAGACCCAGTACTTC. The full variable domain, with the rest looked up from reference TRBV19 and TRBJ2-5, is DGGITQSPKYLFRKEGQNVTLSCEQNLNHDAMYWYRQDPGQGLRLIYYSQIVNDFQKGDIAEGYSVSREKKESFPLTVTSAQKNPTAFYLCASSTTRITGGQETQYFGPGTRLLVL.

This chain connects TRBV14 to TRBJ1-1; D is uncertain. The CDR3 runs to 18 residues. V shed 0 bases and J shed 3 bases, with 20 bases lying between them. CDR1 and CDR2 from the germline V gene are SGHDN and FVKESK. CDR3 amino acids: CASSQERFGLGDDTEAFF. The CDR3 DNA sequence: TGTGCCAGCAGCCAAGAGAGGTTTGGGTTGGGTGATGACACTGAAGCTTTCTTT.

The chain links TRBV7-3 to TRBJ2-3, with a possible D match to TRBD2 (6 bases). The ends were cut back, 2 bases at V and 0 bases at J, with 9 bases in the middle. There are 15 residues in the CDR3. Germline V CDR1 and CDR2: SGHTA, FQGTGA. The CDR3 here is CASSLELASTDTQYF. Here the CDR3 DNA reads TGTGCCAGCAGCTTAGAACTAGCTAGCACAGATACGCAGTATTTT.

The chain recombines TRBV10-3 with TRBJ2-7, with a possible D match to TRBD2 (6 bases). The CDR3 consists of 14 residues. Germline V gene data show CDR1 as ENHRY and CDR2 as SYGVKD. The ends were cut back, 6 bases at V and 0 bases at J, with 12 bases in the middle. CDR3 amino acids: CAISGDFSSYEQYF. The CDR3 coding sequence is TGTGCCATCAGCGGGGACTTCAGCTCCTACGAGCAGTACTTC.

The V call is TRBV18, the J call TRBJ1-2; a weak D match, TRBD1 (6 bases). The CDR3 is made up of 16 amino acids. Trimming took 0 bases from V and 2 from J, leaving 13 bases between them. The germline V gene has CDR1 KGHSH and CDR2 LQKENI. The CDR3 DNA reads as TGTGCCAGCTCACCACCGGGGGGGGCCCTCAACTATGGCTACACCTTC. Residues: CASSPPGGALNYGYTF.

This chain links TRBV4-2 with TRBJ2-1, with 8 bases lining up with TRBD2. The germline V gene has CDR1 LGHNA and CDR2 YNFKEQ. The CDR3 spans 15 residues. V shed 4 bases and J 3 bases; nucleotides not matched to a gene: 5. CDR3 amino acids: CASSPGAGVYNEQFF. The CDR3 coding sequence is TGTGCCAGCAGCCCAGGAGCGGGGGTCTACAATGAGCAGTTCTTC.

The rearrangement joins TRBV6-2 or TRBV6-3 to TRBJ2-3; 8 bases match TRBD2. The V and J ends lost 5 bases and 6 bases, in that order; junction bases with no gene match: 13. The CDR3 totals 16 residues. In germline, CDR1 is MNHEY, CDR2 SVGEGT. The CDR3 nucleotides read TGTGCCAGCAGTCCAATATTAGCGGGGAGCAAGGATACGCAGTATTTT. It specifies CASSPILAGSKDTQYF.

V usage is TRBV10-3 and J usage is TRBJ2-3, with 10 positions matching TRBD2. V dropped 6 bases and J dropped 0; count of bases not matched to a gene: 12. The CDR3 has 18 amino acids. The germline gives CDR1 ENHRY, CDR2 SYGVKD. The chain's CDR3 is CAIREGLAVTSSTDTQYF. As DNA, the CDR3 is TGTGCCATCAGGGAAGGACTAGCGGTTACGTCTAGCACAGATACGCAGTATTTT.

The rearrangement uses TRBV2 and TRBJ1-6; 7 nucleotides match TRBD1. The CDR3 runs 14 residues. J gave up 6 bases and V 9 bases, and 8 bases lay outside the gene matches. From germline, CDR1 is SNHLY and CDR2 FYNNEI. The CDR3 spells CARVGQDFNSPLHF. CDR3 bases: TGTGCCAGGGTAGGACAGGATTTTAATTCACCCCTCCACTTT.

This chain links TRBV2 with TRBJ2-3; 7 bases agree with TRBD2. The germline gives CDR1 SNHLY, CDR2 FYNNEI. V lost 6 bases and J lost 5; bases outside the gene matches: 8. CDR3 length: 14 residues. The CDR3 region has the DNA TGTGCCAGCAGGGTCGGGGGGATACAAGATACGCAGTATTTT. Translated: CASRVGGIQDTQYF.

The CDR3: CASSYRQGNPNEKLFF. As DNA, the CDR3 is TGTGCCAGCAGTTACAGACAGGGGAATCCTAATGAAAAACTGTTTTTT. V is TRBV6-5 and J is TRBJ1-4, with 8 bases that match TRBD1. V shed 2 bases and J 3 bases; nucleotides not matched to a gene: 5. The CDR3 is 16 residues long. CDR1 MNHEY and CDR2 SVGAGI come from the germline V gene.

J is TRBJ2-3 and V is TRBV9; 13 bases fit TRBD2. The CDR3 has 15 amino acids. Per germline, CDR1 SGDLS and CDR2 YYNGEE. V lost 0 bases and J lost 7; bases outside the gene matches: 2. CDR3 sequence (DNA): TGTGCCAGCAGCGTAGGGACTAGCGGGGGAAATACGCAGTATTTT. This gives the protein CASSVGTSGGNTQYF.

CDR3 in amino acids: CASRLPPGGYTF. CDR3 nucleotides: TGTGCCAGCAGGTTACCCCCCGGTGGCTACACCTTC. V gene TRBV12-3 or TRBV12-4 combines with J gene TRBJ1-2; D unresolved. Trimming left V 6 bases short and J 7 bases short, with 12 bases between. CDR3 size: 12 residues.

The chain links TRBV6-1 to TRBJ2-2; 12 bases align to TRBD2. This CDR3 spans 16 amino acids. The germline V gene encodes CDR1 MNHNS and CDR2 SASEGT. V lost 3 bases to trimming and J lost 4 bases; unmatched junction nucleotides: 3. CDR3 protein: CASSDLAGGVTGELFF. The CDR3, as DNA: TGTGCCAGCAGTGACCTAGCGGGAGGGGTCACCGGGGAGCTGTTTTTT.

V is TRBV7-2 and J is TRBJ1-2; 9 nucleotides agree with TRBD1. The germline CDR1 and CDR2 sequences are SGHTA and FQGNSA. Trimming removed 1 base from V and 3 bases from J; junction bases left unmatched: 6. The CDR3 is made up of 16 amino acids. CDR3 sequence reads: CASSLGGTGKDYGYTF. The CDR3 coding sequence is TGTGCCAGCAGCTTAGGGGGGACAGGGAAGGACTATGGCTACACCTTC.